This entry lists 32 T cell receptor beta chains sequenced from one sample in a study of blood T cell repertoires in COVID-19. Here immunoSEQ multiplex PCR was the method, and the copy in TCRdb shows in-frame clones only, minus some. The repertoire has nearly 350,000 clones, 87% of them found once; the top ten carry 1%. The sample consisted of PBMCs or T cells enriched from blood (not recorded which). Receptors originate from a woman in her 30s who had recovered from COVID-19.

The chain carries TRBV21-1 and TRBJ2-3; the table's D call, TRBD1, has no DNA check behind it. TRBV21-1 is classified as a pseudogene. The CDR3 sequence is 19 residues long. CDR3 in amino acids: CASSQGWANRGLGTDTQYF. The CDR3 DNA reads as TGTGCCAGCAGCCAGGGGTGGGCCAACAGGGGGCTTGGGACAGATACGCAGTATTTT.

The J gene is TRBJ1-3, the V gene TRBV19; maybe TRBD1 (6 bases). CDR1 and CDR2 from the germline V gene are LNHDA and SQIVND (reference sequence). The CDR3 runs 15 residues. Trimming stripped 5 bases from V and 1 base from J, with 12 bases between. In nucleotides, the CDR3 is TGTGCCAGTAGTGAACTCAGGGGATCTGGAAACACCATATATTTT. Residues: CASSELRGSGNTIYF.

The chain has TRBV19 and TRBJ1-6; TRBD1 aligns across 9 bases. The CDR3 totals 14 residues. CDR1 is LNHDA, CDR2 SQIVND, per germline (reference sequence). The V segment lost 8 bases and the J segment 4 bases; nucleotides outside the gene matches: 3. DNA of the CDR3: TGTGCCAGTCGGGACAGGGTGTATAATTCACCCCTCCACTTT. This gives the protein CASRDRVYNSPLHF.

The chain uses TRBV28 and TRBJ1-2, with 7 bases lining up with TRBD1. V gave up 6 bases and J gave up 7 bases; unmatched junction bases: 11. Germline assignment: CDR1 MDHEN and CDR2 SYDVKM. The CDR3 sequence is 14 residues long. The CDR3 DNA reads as TGTGCCAGCAGCAATGGCGGGACAGATGGTGGCTACACCTTC. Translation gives CASSNGGTDGGYTF.

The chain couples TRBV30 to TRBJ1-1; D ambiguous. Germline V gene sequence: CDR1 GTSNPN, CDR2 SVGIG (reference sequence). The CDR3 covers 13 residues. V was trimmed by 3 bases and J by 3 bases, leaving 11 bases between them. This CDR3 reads CAWRVRGDTEAFF. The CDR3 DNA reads TGTGCCTGGAGGGTCCGCGGGGACACTGAAGCTTTCTTT.

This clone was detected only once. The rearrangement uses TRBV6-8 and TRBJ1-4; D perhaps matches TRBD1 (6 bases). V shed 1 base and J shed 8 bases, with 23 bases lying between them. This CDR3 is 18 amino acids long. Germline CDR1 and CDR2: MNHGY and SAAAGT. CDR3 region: CASSYCTGNQGMREKLFF. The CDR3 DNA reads TGTGCCAGCAGTTACTGTACGGGAAACCAGGGGATGAGAGAAAAACTGTTTTTT.

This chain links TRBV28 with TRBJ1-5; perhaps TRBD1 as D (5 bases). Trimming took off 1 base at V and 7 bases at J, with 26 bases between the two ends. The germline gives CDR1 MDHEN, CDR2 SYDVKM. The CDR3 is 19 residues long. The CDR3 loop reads CASSLFSSTVARGRQPQHF. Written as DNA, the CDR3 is TGTGCCAGCAGTTTATTCAGCTCCACCGTTGCGCGGGGCCGGCAGCCCCAGCATTTT.

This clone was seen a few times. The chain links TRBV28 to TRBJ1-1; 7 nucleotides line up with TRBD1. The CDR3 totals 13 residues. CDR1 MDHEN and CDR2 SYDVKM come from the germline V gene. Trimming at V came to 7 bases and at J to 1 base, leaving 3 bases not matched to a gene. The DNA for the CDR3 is TGTGCCAGCATCAGGGACAGGAACACTGAAGCTTTCTTT. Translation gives CASIRDRNTEAFF.

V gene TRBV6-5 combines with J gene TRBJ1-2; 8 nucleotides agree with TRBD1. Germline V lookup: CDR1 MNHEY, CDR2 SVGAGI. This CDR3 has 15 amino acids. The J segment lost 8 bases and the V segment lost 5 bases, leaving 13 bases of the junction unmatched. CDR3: CASSPRDRLGGGYTF. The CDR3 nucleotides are TGTGCCAGCAGTCCGCGGGACAGGTTAGGAGGGGGCTACACCTTC.

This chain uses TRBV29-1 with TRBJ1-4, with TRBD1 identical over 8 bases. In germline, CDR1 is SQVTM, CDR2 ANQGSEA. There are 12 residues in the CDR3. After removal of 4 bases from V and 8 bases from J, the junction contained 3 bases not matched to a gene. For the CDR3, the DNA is TGCAGCGTTGGGAGACAGGGGGAAAAACTGTTTTTT. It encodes CSVGRQGEKLFF.

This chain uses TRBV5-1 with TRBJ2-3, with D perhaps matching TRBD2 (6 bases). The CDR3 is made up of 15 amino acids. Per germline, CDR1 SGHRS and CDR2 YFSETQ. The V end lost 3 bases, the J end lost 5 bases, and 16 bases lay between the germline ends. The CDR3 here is CASSSGVRGGDTQYF. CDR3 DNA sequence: TGCGCCAGCAGCTCGGGCGTGCGGGGTGGAGATACGCAGTATTTT.

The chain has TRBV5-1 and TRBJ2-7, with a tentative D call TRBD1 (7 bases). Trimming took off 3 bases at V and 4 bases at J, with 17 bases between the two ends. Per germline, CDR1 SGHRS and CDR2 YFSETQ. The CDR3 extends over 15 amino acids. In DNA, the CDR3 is TGCGCCAGCAGCTGGGGGGACAGTGGGAAGTACGAGCAGTACTTC. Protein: CASSWGDSGKYEQYF.

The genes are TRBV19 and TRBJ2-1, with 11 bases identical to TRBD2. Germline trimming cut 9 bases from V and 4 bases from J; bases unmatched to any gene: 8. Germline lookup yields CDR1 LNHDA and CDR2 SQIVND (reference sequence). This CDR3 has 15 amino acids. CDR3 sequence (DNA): TGTGCCAGCAACGCTCTAGCGGGGGGTTACAATGAGCAGTTCTTC. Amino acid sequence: CASNALAGGYNEQFF.

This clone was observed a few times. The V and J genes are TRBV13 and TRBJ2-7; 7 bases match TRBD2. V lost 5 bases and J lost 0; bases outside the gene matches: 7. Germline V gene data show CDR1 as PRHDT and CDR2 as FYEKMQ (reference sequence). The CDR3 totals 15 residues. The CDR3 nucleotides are TGTGCCAGCAGCCAAGGGCGGGGGAACTCCTACGAGCAGTACTTC. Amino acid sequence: CASSQGRGNSYEQYF.

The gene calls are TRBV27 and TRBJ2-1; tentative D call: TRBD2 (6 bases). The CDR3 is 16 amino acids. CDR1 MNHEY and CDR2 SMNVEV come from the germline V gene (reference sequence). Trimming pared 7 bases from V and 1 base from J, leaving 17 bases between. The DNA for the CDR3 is TGTGCCAGCACCGGCCTGGCCGCGGGGTCCTACAATGAGCAGTTCTTC. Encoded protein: CASTGLAAGSYNEQFF.

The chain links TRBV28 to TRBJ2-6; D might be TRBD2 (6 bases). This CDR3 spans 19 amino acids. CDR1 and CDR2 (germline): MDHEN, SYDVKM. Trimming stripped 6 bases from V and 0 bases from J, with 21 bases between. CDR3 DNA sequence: TGTGCCAGCAGCTCCAGCCGGGTCTGGAGGGCCTCTGGGGCCAACGTCCTGACTTTC. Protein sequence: CASSSSRVWRASGANVLTF. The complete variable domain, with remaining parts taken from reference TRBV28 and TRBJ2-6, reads DVKVTQSSRYLVKRTGEKVFLECVQDMDHENMFWYRQDPGLGLRLIYFSYDVKMKEKGDIPEGYSVSREKKERFSLILESASTNQTSMYLCASSSSRVWRASGANVLTFGAGSRLTVL.

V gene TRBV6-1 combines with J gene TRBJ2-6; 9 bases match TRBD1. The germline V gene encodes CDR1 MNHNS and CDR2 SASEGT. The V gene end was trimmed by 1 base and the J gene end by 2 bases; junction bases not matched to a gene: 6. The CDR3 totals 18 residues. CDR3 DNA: TGTGCCAGCAGTGAAGAGGGACAGGGCGGCACTGGGGCCAACGTCCTGACTTTC. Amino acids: CASSEEGQGGTGANVLTF.

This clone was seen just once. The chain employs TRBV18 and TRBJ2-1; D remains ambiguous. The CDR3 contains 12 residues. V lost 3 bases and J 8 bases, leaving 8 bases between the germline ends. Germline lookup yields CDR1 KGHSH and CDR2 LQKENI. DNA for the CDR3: TGTGCCAGCTCACCCGAGATCGATGAGCAGTTCTTC. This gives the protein CASSPEIDEQFF. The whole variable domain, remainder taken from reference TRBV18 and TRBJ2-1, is NAGVMQNPRHLVRRRGQEARLRCSPMKGHSHVYWYRQLPEEGLKFMVYLQKENIIDESGMPKERFSAEFPKEGPSILRIQQVVRGDSAAYFCASSPEIDEQFFGPGTRLTVL.

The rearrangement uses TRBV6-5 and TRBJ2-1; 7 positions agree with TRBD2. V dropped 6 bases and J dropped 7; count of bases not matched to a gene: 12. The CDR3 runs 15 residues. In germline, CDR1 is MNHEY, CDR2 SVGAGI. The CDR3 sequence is CASRSNAGAVNEQFF. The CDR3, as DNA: TGTGCCAGCAGGTCGAACGCGGGAGCGGTGAATGAGCAGTTCTTC.

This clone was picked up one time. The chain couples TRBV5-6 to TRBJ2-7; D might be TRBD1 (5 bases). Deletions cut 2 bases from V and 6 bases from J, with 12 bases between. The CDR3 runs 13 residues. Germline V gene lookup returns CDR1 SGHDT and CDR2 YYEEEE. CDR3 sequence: CASSFIGAGEQYF. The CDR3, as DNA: TGTGCCAGCAGCTTTATAGGGGCCGGCGAGCAGTACTTC.

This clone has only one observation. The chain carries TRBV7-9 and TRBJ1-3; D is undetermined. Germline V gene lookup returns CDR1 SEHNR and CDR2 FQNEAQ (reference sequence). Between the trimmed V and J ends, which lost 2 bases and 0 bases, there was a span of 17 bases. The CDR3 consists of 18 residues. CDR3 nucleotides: TGTGCCAGCAGCTTACGATCTGGGAGTCGCGGCTCTGGAAACACCATATATTTT. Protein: CASSLRSGSRGSGNTIYF. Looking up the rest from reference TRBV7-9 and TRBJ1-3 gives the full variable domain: DTGVSQNPRHKITKRGQNVTFRCDPISEHNRLYWYRQTLGQGPEFLTYFQNEAQLEKSRLLSDRFSAERPKGSFSTLEIQRTEQGDSAMYLCASSLRSGSRGSGNTIYFGEGSWLTVV.

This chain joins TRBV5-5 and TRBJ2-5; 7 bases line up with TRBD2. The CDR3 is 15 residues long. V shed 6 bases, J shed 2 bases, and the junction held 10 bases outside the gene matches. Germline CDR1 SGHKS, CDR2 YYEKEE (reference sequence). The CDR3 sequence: CASTKEAGLQETQYF. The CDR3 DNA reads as TGTGCCAGCACCAAGGAAGCGGGGTTACAAGAGACCCAGTACTTC.

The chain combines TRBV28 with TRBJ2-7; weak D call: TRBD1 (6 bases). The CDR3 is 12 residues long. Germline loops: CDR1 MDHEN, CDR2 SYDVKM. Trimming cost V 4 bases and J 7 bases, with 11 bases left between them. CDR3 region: CASSSGQREQYF. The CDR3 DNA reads TGTGCCAGCAGTTCGGGACAAAGGGAGCAGTACTTC.

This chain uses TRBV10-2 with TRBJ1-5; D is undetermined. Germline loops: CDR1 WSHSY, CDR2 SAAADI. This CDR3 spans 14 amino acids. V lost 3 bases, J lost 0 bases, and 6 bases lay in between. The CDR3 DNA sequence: TGCGCCAGCAGTGACGGTTATAGCAATCAGCCCCAGCATTTT. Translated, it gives CASSDGYSNQPQHF.

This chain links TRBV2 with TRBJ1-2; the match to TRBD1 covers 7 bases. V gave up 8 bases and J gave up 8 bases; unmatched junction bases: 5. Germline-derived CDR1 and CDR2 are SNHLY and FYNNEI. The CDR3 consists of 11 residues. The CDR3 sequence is CASGDRDGYTF. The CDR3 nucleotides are TGTGCCAGCGGCGACAGGGACGGCTACACCTTC. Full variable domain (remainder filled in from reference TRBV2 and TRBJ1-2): EPEVTQTPSHQVTQMGQEVILRCVPISNHLYFYWYRQILGQKVEFLVSFYNNEISEKSEIFDDQFSVERPDGSNFTLKIRSTKLEDSAMYFCASGDRDGYTFGSGTRLTVV.

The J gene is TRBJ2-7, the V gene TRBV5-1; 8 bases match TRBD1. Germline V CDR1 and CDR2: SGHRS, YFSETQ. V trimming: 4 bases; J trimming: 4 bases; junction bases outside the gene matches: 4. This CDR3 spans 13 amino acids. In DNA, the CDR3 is TGCGCCAGCAGCCGGGACAGGTATTACGAGCAGTACTTC. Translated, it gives CASSRDRYYEQYF.

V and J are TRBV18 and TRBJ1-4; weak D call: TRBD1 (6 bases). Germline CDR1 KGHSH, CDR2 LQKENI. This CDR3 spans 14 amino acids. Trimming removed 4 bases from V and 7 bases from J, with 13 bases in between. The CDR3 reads CASSHEGVIEKLFF. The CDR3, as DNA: TGTGCCAGCTCACACGAGGGGGTGATTGAAAAACTGTTTTTT.

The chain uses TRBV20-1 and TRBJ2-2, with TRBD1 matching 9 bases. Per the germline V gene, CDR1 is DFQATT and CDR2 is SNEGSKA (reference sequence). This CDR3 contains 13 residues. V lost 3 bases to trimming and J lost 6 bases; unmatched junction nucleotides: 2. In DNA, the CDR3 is TGCAGTGCTAGTAGGGACAGGGCCGGGGAGCTGTTTTTT. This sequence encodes CSASRDRAGELFF.

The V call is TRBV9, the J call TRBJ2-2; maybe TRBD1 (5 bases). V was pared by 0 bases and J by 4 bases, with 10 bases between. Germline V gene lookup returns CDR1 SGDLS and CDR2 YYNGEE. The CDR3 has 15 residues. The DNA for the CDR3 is TGTGCCAGCAGCGTAGGGGGCTCGGGCACCGGGGAGCTGTTTTTT. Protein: CASSVGGSGTGELFF.

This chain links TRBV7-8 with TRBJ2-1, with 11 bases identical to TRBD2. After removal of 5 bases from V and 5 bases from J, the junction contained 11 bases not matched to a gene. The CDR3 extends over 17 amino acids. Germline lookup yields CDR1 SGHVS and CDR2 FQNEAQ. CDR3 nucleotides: TGTGCCAGCAGCACAACTAGCGGGGGCTGGTACAACAATGAGCAGTTCTTC. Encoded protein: CASSTTSGGWYNNEQFF.

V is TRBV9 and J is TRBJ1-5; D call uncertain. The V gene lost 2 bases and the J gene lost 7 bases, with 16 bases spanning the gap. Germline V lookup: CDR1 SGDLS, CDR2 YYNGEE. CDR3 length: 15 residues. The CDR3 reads CASSVEGNSGQPQHF. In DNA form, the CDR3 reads TGTGCCAGCAGCGTCGAGGGCAACTCGGGGCAGCCCCAGCATTTT.

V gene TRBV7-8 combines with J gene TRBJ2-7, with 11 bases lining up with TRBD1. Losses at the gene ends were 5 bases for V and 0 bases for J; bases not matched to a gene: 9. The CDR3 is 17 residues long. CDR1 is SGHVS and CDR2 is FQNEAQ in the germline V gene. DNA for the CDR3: TGTGCCAGCAGCCCCCAGGGGGGGACAGGGGGCTCCTACGAGCAGTACTTC. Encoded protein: CASSPQGGTGGSYEQYF.